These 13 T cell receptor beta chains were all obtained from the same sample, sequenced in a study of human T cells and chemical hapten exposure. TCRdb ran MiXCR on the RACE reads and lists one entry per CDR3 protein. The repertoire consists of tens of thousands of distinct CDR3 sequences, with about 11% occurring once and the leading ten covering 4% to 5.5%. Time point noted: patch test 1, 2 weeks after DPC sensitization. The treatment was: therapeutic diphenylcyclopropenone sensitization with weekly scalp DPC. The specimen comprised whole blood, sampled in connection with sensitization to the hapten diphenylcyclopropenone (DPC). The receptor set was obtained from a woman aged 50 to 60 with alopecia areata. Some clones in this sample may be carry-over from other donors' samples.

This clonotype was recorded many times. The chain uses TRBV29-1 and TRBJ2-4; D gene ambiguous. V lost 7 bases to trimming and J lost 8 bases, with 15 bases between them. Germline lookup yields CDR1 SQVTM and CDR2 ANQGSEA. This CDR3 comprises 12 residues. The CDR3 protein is CSAQLPNYIQYF. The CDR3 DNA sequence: TGCAGCGCCCAGTTGCCCAATTACATTCAGTACTTC.

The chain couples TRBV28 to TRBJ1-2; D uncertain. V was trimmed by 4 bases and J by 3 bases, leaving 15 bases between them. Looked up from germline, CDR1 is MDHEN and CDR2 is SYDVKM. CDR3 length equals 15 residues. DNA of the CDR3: TGTGCCAGCAGTTCCCTTCCCCGGGTTTACTATGGCTACACCTTC. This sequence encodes CASSSLPRVYYGYTF.

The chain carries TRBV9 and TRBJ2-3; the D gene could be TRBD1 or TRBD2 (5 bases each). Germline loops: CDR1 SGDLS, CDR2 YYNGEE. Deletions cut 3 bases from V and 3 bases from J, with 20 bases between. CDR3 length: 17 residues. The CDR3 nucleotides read TGTGCCAGCAGCGAGACCGGGACCCCCGCTGGTACAGATACGCAGTATTTT. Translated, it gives CASSETGTPAGTDTQYF.

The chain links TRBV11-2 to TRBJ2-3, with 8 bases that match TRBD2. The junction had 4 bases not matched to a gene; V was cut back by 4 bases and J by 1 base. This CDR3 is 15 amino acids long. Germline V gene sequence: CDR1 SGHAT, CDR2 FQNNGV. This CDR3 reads CASSSPGLGTDTQYF. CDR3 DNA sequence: TGTGCCAGCAGCTCGCCGGGACTAGGCACAGATACGCAGTATTTT.

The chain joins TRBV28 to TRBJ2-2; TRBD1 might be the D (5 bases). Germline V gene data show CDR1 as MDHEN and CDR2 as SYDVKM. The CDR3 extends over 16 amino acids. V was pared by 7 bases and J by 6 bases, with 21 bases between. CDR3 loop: CASILGSKGWSGELFF. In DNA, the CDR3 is TGTGCCAGCATACTGGGCTCTAAGGGGTGGTCCGGGGAGCTGTTTTTT. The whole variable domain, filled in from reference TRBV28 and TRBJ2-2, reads DVKVTQSSRYLVKRTGEKVFLECVQDMDHENMFWYRQDPGLGLRLIYFSYDVKMKEKGDIPEGYSVSREKKERFSLILESASTNQTSMYLCASILGSKGWSGELFFGEGSRLTVL.

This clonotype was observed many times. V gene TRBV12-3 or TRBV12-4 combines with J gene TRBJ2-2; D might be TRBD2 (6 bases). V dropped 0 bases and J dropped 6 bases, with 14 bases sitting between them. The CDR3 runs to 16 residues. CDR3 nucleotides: TGTGCCAGCAGTTTAGCGCTTGGGAGGCAGGCCGGGGAGCTGTTTTTT. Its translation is CASSLALGRQAGELFF.

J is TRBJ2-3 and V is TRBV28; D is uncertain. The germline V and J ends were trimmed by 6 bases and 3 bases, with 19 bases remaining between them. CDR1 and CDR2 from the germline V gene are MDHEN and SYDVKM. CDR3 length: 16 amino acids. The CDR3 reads CASSPSMGIVTDTQYF. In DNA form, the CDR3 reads TGTGCCAGCAGCCCCTCGATGGGGATAGTTACAGATACGCAGTATTTT.

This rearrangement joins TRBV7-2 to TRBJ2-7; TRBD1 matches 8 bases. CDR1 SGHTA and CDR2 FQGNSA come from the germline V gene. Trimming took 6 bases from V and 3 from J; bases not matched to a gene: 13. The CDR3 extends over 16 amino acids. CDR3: CASSSQGATRNYEQYF. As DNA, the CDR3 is TGTGCCAGCAGTTCTCAGGGGGCTACGAGGAACTACGAGCAGTACTTC.

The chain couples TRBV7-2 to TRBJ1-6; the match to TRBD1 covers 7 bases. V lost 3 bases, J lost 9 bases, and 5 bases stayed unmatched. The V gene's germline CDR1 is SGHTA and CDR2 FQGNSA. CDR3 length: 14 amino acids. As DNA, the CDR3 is TGTGCCAGCAGCTTGGCACAGGGGTTTTCACCCCTCCACTTT. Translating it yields CASSLAQGFSPLHF.

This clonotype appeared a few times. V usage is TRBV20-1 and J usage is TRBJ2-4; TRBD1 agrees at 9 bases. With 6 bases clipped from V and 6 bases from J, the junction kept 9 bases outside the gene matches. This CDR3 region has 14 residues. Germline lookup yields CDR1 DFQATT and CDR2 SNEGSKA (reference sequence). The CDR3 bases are TGCAGTGCCACAACGGGGACAGGGATAAACATTCAGTACTTC. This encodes CSATTGTGINIQYF.

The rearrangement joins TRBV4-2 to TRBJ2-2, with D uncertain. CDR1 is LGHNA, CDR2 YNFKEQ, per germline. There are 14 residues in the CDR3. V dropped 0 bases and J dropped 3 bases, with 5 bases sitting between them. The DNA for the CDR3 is TGTGCCAGCAGCCAAGACGGATACACCGGGGAGCTGTTTTTT. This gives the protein CASSQDGYTGELFF.

The CDR3 bases are TGCAGCGTTGTCTTTTGGGGGGAAGGCTACAATGAGCAGTTCTTC. It is translated as CSVVFWGEGYNEQFF. This rearrangement joins TRBV29-1 to TRBJ2-1, with D perhaps matching TRBD2 (6 bases). Germline assignment: CDR1 SQVTM and CDR2 ANQGSEA. V lost 4 bases and J 3 bases, leaving 16 bases between the germline ends. The CDR3 totals 15 residues.

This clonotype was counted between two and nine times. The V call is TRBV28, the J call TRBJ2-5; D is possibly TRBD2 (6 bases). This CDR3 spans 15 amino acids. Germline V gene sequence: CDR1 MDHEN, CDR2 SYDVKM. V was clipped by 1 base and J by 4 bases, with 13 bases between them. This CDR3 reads CASSLSGGLLETQYF. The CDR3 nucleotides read TGTGCCAGCAGTTTATCCGGAGGACTACTAGAGACCCAGTACTTC.